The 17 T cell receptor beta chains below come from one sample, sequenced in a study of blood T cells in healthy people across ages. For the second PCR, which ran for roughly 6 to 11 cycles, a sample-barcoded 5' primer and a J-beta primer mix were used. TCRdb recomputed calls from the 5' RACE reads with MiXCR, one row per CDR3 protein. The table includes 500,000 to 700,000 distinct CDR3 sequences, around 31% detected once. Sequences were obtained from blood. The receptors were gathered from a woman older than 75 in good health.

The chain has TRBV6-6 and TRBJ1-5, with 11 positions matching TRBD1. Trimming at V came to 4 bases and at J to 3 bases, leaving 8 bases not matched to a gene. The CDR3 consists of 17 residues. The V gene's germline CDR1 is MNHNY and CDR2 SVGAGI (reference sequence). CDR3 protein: CASSSPGQGGNNQPQHF. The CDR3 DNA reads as TGTGCCAGCAGTTCTCCGGGACAGGGGGGGAACAATCAGCCCCAGCATTTT.

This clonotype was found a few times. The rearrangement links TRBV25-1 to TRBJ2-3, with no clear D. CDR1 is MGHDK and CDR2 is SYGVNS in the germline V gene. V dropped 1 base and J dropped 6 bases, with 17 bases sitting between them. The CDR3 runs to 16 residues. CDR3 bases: TGTGCCAGCAGTGAATTTTTTATGGGCCCCGGGGATACGCAGTATTTT. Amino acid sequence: CASSEFFMGPGDTQYF.

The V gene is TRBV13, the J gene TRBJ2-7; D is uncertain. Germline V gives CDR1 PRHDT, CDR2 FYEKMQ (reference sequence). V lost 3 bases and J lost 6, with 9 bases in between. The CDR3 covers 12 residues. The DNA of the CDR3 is TGTGCCAGCAGCTTGGATGCGCGCGAGCAGTACTTC. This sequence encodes CASSLDAREQYF.

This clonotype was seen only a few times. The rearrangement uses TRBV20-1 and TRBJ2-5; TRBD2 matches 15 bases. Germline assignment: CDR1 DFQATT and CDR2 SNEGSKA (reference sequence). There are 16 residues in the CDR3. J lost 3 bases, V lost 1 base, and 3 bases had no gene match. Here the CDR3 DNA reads TGCAGTGCTAGAGGGACTAGCGGGGGGGCCGAAGAGACCCAGTACTTC. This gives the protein CSARGTSGGAEETQYF.

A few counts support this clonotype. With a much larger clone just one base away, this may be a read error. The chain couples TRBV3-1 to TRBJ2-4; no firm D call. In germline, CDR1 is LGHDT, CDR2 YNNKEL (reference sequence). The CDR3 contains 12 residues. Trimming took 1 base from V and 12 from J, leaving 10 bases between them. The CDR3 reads CASSQGWNSQYF. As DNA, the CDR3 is TGTGCCAGCAGCCAAGGCTGGAATAGTCAGTACTTC.

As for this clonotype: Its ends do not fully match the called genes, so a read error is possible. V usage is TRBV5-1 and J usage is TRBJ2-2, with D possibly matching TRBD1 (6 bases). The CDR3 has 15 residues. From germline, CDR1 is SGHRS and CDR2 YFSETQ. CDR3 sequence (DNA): TGCGCCAGCAGCTGGGGACACCCGATGGCCGGGAAGCTGTTTTTT. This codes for CASSWGHPMAGKLFF.

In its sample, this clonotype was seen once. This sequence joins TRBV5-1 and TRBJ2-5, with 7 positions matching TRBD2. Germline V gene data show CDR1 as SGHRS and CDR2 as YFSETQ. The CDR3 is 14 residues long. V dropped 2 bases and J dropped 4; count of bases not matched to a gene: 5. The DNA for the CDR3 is TGCGCCAGCAGCTTAACTAGCGAGGCAGAGACCCAGTACTTC. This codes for CASSLTSEAETQYF.

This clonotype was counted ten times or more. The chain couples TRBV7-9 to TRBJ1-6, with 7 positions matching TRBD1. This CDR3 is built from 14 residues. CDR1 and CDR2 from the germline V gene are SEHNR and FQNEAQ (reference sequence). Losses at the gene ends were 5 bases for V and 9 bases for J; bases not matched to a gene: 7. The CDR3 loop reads CASSPRQGGSPLHF. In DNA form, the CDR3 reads TGTGCCAGCAGCCCCCGACAGGGAGGTTCACCCCTCCACTTT. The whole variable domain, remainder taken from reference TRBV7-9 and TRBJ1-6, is DTGVSQNPRHKITKRGQNVTFRCDPISEHNRLYWYRQTLGQGPEFLTYFQNEAQLEKSRLLSDRFSAERPKGSFSTLEIQRTEQGDSAMYLCASSPRQGGSPLHFGNGTRLTVT.

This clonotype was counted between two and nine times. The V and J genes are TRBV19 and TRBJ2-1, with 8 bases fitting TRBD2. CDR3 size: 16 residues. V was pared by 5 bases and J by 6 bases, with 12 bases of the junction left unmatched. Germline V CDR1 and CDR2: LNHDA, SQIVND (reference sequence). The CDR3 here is CASSSAGGGHPNEQFF. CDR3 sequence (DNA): TGTGCCAGTAGTTCCGCCGGGGGGGGCCACCCCAATGAGCAGTTCTTC.

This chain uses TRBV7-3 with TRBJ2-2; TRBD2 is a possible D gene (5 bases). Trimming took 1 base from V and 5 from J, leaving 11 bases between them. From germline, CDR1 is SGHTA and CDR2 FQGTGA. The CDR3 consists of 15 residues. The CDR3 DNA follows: TGTGCCAGCAGCTTAAATACGGGAATTACCGGGGAGCTGTTTTTT. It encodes CASSLNTGITGELFF.

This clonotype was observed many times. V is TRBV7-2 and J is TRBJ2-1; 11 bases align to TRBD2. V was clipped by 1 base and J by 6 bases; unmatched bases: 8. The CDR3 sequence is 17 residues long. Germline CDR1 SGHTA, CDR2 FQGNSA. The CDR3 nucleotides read TGTGCCAGCAGCTTAGAGGGCCTCCTAGCGGGGGGCAATGAGCAGTTCTTC. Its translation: CASSLEGLLAGGNEQFF.

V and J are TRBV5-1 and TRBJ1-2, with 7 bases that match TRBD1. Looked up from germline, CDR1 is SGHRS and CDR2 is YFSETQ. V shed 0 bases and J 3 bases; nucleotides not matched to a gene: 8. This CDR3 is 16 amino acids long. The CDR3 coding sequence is TGCGCCAGCAGCTTGGACTCCGGGACAGACTACTATGGCTACACCTTC. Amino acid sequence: CASSLDSGTDYYGYTF.

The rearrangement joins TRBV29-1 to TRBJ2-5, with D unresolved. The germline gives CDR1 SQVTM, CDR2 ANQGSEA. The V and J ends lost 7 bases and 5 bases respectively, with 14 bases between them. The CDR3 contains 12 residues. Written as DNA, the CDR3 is TGCAGCGCCCGGTCGAACTTGGAGACCCAGTACTTC. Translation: CSARSNLETQYF.

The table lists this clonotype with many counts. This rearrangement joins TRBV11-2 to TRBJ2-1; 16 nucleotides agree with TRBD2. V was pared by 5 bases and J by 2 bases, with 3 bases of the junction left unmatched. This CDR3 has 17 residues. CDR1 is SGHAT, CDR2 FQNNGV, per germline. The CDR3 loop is CASSQGTSGGAYNEQFF. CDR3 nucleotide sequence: TGTGCCAGCAGCCAAGGGACTAGCGGGGGGGCCTACAATGAGCAGTTCTTC.

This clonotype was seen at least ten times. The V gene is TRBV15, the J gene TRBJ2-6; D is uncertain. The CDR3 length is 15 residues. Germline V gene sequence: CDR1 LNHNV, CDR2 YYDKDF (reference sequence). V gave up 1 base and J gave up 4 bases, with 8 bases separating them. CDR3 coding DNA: TGTGCCACCAGCAGAGGAAGTACAGGGGCCAACGTCCTGACTTTC. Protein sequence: CATSRGSTGANVLTF. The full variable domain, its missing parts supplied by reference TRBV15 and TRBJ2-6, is DAMVIQNPRYQVTQFGKPVTLSCSQTLNHNVMYWYQQKSSQAPKLLFHYYDKDFNNEADTPDNFQSRRPNTSFCFLDIRSPGLGDTAMYLCATSRGSTGANVLTFGAGSRLTVL.

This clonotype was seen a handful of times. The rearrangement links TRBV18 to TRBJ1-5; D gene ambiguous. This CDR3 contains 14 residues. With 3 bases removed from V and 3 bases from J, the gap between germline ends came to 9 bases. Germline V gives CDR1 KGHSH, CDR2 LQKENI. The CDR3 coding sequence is TGTGCCAGCTCACCTGCTCAGATCAATCAGCCCCAGCATTTT. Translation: CASSPAQINQPQHF.

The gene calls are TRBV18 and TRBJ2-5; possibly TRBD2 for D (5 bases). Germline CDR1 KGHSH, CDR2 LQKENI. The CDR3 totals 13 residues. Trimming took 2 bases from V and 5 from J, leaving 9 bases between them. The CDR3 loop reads CASSPDTGETQYF. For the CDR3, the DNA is TGTGCCAGCTCACCAGACACGGGGGAGACCCAGTACTTC. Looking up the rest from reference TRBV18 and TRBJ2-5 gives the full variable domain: NAGVMQNPRHLVRRRGQEARLRCSPMKGHSHVYWYRQLPEEGLKFMVYLQKENIIDESGMPKERFSAEFPKEGPSILRIQQVVRGDSAAYFCASSPDTGETQYFGPGTRLLVL.